A single sample is the source of the 16 T cell receptor beta chains below, sequenced in a study of T cell repertoires in ileal Crohn's disease. Assay used: immunoSEQ multiplex PCR; TCRdb lists only in-frame clones, some missing. The table includes about 17,000 clones, roughly 80% detected once. Sequencing input: ileal tissue. These TCRs come from an adult with Crohn's disease.

The V gene is TRBV12-5, the J gene TRBJ2-2, with 10 bases matching TRBD1. The CDR3 extends over 15 amino acids. Trimming took 5 bases from V and 7 from J; bases not matched to a gene: 7. CDR1 is LGHNT and CDR2 is FRNRAP in the germline V gene. The CDR3 loop reads CASGPRTGGIGELFF. CDR3 nucleotides: TGTGCTAGTGGTCCTCGGACAGGGGGTATCGGGGAGCTGTTTTTT.

V is TRBV6-6 and J is TRBJ2-1; perhaps TRBD1 as D (6 bases). Trimming left V 6 bases short and J 10 bases short, with 16 bases between. The CDR3 is made up of 13 amino acids. From germline, CDR1 is MNHNY and CDR2 SVGAGI (reference sequence). This CDR3 reads CASSPTGTGEQFF. CDR3 nucleotides: TGTGCCAGCAGCCCGACAGGAACAGGAGAGCAGTTCTTC.

The chain employs TRBV7-8 and TRBJ2-1; 10 bases are shared with TRBD2. CDR3 length equals 16 residues. V lost 2 bases and J lost 6; bases outside the gene matches: 7. Germline assignment: CDR1 SGHVS and CDR2 FQNEAQ. CDR3 nucleotides: TGTGCCAGCAGCTTAACCCGGACTAGCGGTACCAATGAGCAGTTCTTC. Amino acids: CASSLTRTSGTNEQFF. The complete variable domain, with remaining parts taken from reference TRBV7-8 and TRBJ2-1, reads GAGVSQSPRYKVAKRGQDVALRCDPISGHVSLFWYQQALGQGPEFLTYFQNEAQLDKSGLPSDRFFAERPEGSVSTLKIQRTQQEDSAVYLCASSLTRTSGTNEQFFGPGTRLTVL.

V and J are TRBV7-8 and TRBJ1-4; no firm D call. CDR3 length equals 14 residues. Trimming cost V 4 bases and J 8 bases, with 14 bases left between them. CDR1 and CDR2 from the germline V gene are SGHVS and FQNEAQ. For the CDR3, the DNA is TGTGCCAGCAGCTCCAGCGACGTGGAAGAAAAACTGTTTTTT. Translated: CASSSSDVEEKLFF.

The CDR3 sequence is CASSRRTALNTEAFF. CDR3 sequence (DNA): TGCGCCAGCAGCCGCCGGACAGCACTGAACACTGAAGCTTTCTTT. This rearrangement joins TRBV4-1 to TRBJ1-1, with a possible D match to TRBD1 (6 bases). V lost 4 bases to trimming and J lost 0 bases, with 12 bases between them. Germline CDR1 reads MGHRA; CDR2 reads YSYEKL. This CDR3 is 15 amino acids long.

The rearrangement uses TRBV6-6 and TRBJ1-1; D is unresolved. The CDR3 covers 13 residues. The germline V and J ends were trimmed by 7 bases and 7 bases, with 16 bases remaining between them. Per the germline V gene, CDR1 is MNHNY and CDR2 is SVGAGI (reference sequence). DNA of the CDR3: TGTGCCAGCAACCCACAGCAGAAGAGTGAAGCTTTCTTT. This translates into CASNPQQKSEAFF.

This chain links TRBV7-9 with TRBJ2-3, with 7 bases identical to TRBD1. The CDR3 is made up of 16 amino acids. The germline V gene has CDR1 SEHNR and CDR2 FQNEAQ (reference sequence). V shed 5 bases, J shed 4 bases, and the junction held 12 bases outside the gene matches. The CDR3: CASSTSFTGDADTQYF. The CDR3, as DNA: TGTGCCAGCAGCACCTCGTTTACAGGGGACGCAGATACGCAGTATTTT.

The DNA for the CDR3 is TGTGCCAGCAGTTACGGGCTGAAAAGGAACTATGGCTACACCTTC. This translates into CASSYGLKRNYGYTF. This sequence joins TRBV6-6 and TRBJ1-2; D gene uncertain. V lost 2 bases, J lost 2 bases, and 12 bases lay in between. From germline, CDR1 is MNHNY and CDR2 SVGAGI (reference sequence). The length of the CDR3 is 15 residues.

This clone turned up a few times. V usage is TRBV5-1 and J usage is TRBJ1-1; 7 bases fit TRBD1. The CDR3 spans 14 residues. After removal of 2 bases from V and 1 base from J, the junction contained 2 bases not matched to a gene. Germline-derived CDR1 and CDR2 are SGHRS and YFSETQ. This CDR3 is CASSFGQANTEAFF. CDR3 coding DNA: TGCGCCAGCAGCTTCGGACAGGCGAACACTGAAGCTTTCTTT.

This sequence joins TRBV5-4 and TRBJ2-1; D is undetermined. Germline-derived CDR1 and CDR2 are SGHNT and YYREEE (reference sequence). V lost 4 bases, J lost 2 bases, and 16 bases lay in between. The length of the CDR3 is 16 residues. The CDR3 DNA is TGTGCCAGCAGCCGACCCCCGGGTTCGCCCTACAATGAGCAGTTCTTC. It encodes CASSRPPGSPYNEQFF.

The chain has TRBV18 and TRBJ1-5, with D possibly matching TRBD1 (6 bases). Trimming took 5 bases from V and 3 from J, leaving 8 bases between them. The CDR3 consists of 13 residues. Germline CDR1 is KGHSH and CDR2 is LQKENI. CDR3 sequence: CASSGTFNQPQHF. The CDR3 nucleotides read TGTGCCAGCTCAGGGACATTCAATCAGCCCCAGCATTTT.

This chain connects TRBV7-2 to TRBJ2-2; D uncertain. The CDR3 totals 13 residues. The V end lost 3 bases, the J end lost 4 bases, and 6 bases lay between the germline ends. CDR1 is SGHTA, CDR2 FQGNSA, per germline. As DNA, the CDR3 is TGTGCCAGCAGCTTTACAGTCACCGGGGAGCTGTTTTTT. This sequence encodes CASSFTVTGELFF.

The rearrangement links TRBV10-3 to TRBJ1-6; TRBD1 aligns across 8 bases. Trimming cost V 4 bases and J 10 bases; bases outside gene matches: 15. CDR1 and CDR2 from the germline V gene are ENHRY and SYGVKD. The CDR3 totals 17 residues. The CDR3 nucleotides read TGTGCCATCAGTGTGGACCTTGGGTCGACAGGGGCGTCACCCCTCCACTTT. Protein product: CAISVDLGSTGASPLHF.

The chain is built from TRBV7-4 and TRBJ1-2; TRBD1 is a possible D gene (6 bases). V was clipped by 5 bases and J by 8 bases, with 18 bases between them. The CDR3 is 14 residues long. Per the germline V gene, CDR1 is SGHVT and CDR2 is SQSDAQ. The CDR3 loop reads CASSRRWGRHGYTF. Here the CDR3 DNA reads TGTGCCAGCAGCCGGCGGTGGGGGCGACACGGCTACACCTTC.

V usage is TRBV9 and J usage is TRBJ1-5, with D perhaps TRBD1 (5 bases). Germline CDR1 SGDLS, CDR2 YYNGEE. Trimming pared 0 bases from V and 2 bases from J, leaving 9 bases between. This CDR3 contains 15 residues. The DNA of the CDR3 is TGTGCCAGCAGCGTAGGGGGGGATGGCAATCAGCCCCAGCATTTT. The encoded protein is CASSVGGDGNQPQHF.

The chain uses TRBV18 and TRBJ2-7; TRBD1 agrees at 9 bases. The CDR3 sequence is 16 residues long. Germline trimming cut 2 bases from V and 5 bases from J; bases unmatched to any gene: 10. The V gene's germline CDR1 is KGHSH and CDR2 LQKENI. Here the CDR3 DNA reads TGTGCCAGCTCACCAGAAACAGGGGGCCGGCAGAACGAGCAGTACTTC. Translated, it gives CASSPETGGRQNEQYF.